This T cell receptor (beta chain) appears in the sequencing data of a study of blood T cell repertoires in COVID-19. Study summary: Spain, Italy and the United States supplied samples that represented acute and convalescent COVID-19.

The assay was immunoSEQ multiplex PCR, and TCRdb's table has in-frame clones only and misses some. The profile covers fewer than 350,000 clones, with 70% to 90% appearing a single time and about 5.7% taken by the ten largest. The CDR3 contains 12 residues. V lost 11 bases and J lost 4; bases outside the gene matches: 6. The germline V gene encodes CDR1 SNHLY and CDR2 FYNNEI. Cohorts were determined from participant-reported clinical history. The chain couples TRBV2 to TRBJ2-7; 9 bases are shared with TRBD1. The sequencing input was PBMCs or T cells enriched from blood (not recorded which). The receptor was derived from a woman in her 40s who had recovered from COVID-19. CDR3 bases: TGTGCCGTCCGGGACAGGGAGTACGAGCAGTACTTC. Its translation is CAVRDREYEQYF. The full variable domain, completed using reference TRBV2 and TRBJ2-7, is EPEVTQTPSHQVTQMGQEVILRCVPISNHLYFYWYRQILGQKVEFLVSFYNNEISEKSEIFDDQFSVERPDGSNFTLKIRSTKLEDSAMYFCAVRDREYEQYFGPGTRLTVT.